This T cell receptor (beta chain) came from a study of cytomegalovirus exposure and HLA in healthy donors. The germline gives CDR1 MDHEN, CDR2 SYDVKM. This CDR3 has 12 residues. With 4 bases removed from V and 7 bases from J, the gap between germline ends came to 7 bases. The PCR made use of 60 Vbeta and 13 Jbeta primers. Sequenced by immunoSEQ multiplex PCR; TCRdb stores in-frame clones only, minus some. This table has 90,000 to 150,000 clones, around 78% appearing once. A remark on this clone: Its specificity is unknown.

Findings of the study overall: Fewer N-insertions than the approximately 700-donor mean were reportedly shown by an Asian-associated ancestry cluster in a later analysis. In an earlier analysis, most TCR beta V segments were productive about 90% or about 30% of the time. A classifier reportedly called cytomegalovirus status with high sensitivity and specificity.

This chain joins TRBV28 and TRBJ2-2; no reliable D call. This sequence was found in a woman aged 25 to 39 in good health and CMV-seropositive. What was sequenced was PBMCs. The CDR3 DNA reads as TGTGCCAGCAGTTACAGTCACGGGGAGCTGTTTTTT. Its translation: CASSYSHGELFF.